The sample holds many counts of the clone carrying this T cell receptor (beta chain). Its antigen is currently unknown. The germline CDR1 and CDR2 sequences are GTSNPN and SVGIG (reference sequence). The CDR3 length is 12 residues. Between the trimmed V and J ends, which lost 0 bases and 4 bases, there was a span of 4 bases. Constant-segment primers were used for 5'RACE, and the resulting TCR alpha and TCR beta cDNA libraries carried sample barcodes and UMIs. TCRdb processed the 5' RACE reads anew with MiXCR; each CDR3 protein has one entry. The sample records fewer than 450,000 distinct CDR3 sequences, more than 20% being singletons. This record comes from a study of T-cell memory formation after mild COVID-19. Study-wide results and caveats: Contracting CD4+ clones lay largely in CM and EM, with CD8+ ones residing in EMRA. CD4+ bias marked clones expanding day 15 to 37, unlike balanced contracting clones. That cross-reactive memory joined was suggested by some responding clones appearing in pre-infection memory.

V is TRBV30 and J is TRBJ1-5; no clear D. Sequences were obtained from PBMCs or a T cell subset sorted from them (not recorded which). This clonotype was sampled from an adult woman who had mild COVID-19 (a few samples of this study predate the infection). Cell type and time point are not known. The CDR3 region is CAWSVWNQPQHF. The CDR3 DNA reads as TGTGCCTGGAGTGTATGGAATCAGCCCCAGCATTTT.